This TCR beta chain was sequenced during a study of cytomegalovirus exposure and HLA in healthy donors. The CDR3 totals 15 residues. With 0 bases removed from V and 2 bases from J, the gap between germline ends came to 8 bases. The germline V gene encodes CDR1 MRHNA and CDR2 SNTAGT. Note on this clone: Other nucleotide sequences in the sample specify the same CDR3.

It was with 60 Vbeta and 13 Jbeta primers that the PCR ran. Assay used: immunoSEQ multiplex PCR; TCRdb lists only in-frame clones, some missing. The sample lists about 160,000 clones, approximately 72% occurring once. The sample consisted of PBMCs. The sequence derives from a man aged 18 to 29 in good health and CMV-seronegative. The chain combines TRBV6-4 with TRBJ1-5, with D unresolved. The CDR3, as DNA: TGTGCCAGCAGTGACTCAGCAGGCGGCAATCAGCCCCAGCATTTT. It encodes CASSDSAGGNQPQHF.